This TCR beta chain emerged from a study of CXCR3-negative and CXCR3-positive naive CD8 T cells. Study as a whole: Roughly 1.5 +/- 0.3 million TRB reads came from each library, giving 110 million to 150 million in total.

The germline V gene has CDR1 SQVTM and CDR2 ANQGSEA. This CDR3 is 12 amino acids long. Points from the study as a whole: The TRBV-TRBJ usage of naive CXCR3-negative and CXCR3-positive cells was similar, but that of memory cells differed. For CXCR3-positive naive cells, TRB CDR3s were more hydrophobic than those of CXCR3-negative naive cells.

With respect to this clonotype: Antigen specificity is unknown.

Researchers prepared the TRB cDNA libraries using 5' RACE with UMI labels. From the 5' RACE reads, TCRdb lists one entry per CDR3 protein and no DNA. This sample contains about 110,000 distinct CDR3 sequences. The receptor was derived from a human donor in good health. Some clones in this sample may be carry-over from other donors' samples. The chain joins TRBV29-1 to TRBJ2-1; the D call of TRBD2 rests on TCRdb alone, since no DNA is present to check it. Sequenced input: naive CXCR3+ CD8+ T cells from blood. Subset specified: CD45RO-CCR7+CD27+CD95- naive CD8+ T cells expressing CXCR3 (TNR3+). The CDR3 loop is CSAASSYNEQFF.